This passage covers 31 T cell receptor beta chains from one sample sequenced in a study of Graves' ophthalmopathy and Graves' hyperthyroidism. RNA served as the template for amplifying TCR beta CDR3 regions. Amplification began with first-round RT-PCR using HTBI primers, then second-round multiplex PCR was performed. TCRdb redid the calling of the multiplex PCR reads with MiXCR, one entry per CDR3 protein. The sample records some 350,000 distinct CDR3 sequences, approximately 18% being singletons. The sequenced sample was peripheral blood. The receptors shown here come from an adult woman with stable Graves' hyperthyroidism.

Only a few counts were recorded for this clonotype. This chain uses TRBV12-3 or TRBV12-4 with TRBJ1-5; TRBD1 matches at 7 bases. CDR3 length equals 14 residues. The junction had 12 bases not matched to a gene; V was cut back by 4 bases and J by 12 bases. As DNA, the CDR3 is TGTGCCAGCAGTTCTCCGGCCTCGGACAGGTACCAGCATTTT. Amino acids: CASSSPASDRYQHF.

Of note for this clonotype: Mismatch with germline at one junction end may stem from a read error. CDR3 sequence: CASNELTGLNTEAFF. DNA of the CDR3: TGCGCCAGCAATGAGTTGACAGGGCTGAACACTGAAGCTTTCTTT. The J gene is TRBJ1-1, the V gene TRBV10-1; 7 bases align to TRBD1. This CDR3 has 15 amino acids. CDR1 is WNHNN and CDR2 is SYGVQD in the germline V gene (reference sequence).

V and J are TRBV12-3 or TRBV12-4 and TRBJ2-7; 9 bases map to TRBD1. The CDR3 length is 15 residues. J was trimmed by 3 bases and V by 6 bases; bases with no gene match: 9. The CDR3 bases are TGTGCCAGCAGGAGGGGTGGGACAGGGAACTACGAGCAGTACTTC. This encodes CASRRGGTGNYEQYF.

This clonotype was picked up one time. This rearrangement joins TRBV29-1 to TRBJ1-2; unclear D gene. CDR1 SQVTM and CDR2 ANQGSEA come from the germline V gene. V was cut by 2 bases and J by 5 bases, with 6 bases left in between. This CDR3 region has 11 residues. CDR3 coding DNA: TGCAGCGTTGAAAGGGAATATGGCTACACCTTC. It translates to CSVEREYGYTF.

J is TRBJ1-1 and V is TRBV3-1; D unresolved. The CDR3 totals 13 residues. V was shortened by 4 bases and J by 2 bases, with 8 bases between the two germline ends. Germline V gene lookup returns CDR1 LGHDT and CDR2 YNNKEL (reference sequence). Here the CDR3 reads CASSRAYNTEAFF. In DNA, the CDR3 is TGTGCCAGCAGCCGGGCCTATAACACTGAAGCTTTCTTT.

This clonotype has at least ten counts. CDR3 in amino acids: CASGRESTEAFF. The CDR3, as DNA: TGTGCCAGCGGTCGGGAGAGCACTGAAGCTTTCTTT. The chain uses TRBV12-3 or TRBV12-4 and TRBJ1-1, with D uncertain. V was cut by 8 bases and J by 4 bases, with 11 bases left in between. The CDR3 length is 12 residues.

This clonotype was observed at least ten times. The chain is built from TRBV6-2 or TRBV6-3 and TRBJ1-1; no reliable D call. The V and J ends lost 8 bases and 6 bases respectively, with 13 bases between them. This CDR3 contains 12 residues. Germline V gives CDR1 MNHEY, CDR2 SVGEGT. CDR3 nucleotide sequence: TGTGCCAGCGGAACCTACGGGGCTGAAGCTTTCTTT. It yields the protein CASGTYGAEAFF.

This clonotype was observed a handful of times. The CDR3 reads CASSIAADTLNTEAFF. CDR3 in DNA: TGTGCCAGTAGTATAGCCGCAGACACCTTGAACACTGAAGCTTTCTTT. The V gene is TRBV19, the J gene TRBJ1-1, with D unresolved. The germline gives CDR1 LNHDA, CDR2 SQIVND (reference sequence). V lost 1 base and J 0 bases, leaving 12 bases between the germline ends. CDR3 length: 16 residues.

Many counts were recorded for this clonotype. CDR3 nucleotides: TGCGCCAGCAGCCCAACCAGTGGGGACACCGGGGAGCTGTTTTTT. It is translated as CASSPTSGDTGELFF. The chain carries TRBV4-1 and TRBJ2-2; D is uncertain. Germline V gives CDR1 MGHRA, CDR2 YSYEKL. This CDR3 is built from 15 residues. V was clipped by 4 bases and J by 3 bases, with 12 bases between them.

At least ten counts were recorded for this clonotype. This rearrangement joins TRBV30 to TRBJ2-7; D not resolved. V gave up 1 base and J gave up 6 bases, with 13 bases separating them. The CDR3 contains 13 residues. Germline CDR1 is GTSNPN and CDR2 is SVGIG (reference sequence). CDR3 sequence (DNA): TGTGCCTGGAGTGACCCTCCCATGGTCGAGCAGTACTTC. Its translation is CAWSDPPMVEQYF. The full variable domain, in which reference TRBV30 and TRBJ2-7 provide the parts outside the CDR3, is SQTIHQWPATLVQPVGSPLSLECTVEGTSNPNLYWYRQAAGRGLQLLFYSVGIGQISSEVPQNLSASRPQDRQFILSSKKLLLSDSGFYLCAWSDPPMVEQYFGPGTRLTVT.

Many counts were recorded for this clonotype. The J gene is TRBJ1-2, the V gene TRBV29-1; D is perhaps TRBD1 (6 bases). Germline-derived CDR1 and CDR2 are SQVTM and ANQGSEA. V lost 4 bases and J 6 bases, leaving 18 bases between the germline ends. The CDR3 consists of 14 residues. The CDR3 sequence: CSVAARTASDGYTF. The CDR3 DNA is TGCAGCGTTGCAGCTAGGACAGCCTCGGATGGCTACACCTTC.

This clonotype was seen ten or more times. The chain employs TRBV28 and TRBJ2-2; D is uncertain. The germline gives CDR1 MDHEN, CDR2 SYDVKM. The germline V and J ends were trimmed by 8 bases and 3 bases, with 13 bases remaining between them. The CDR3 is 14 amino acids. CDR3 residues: CASLTLGDTGELFF. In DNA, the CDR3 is TGTGCCAGCCTGACCCTTGGGGACACCGGGGAGCTGTTTTTT. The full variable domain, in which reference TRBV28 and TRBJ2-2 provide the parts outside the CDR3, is DVKVTQSSRYLVKRTGEKVFLECVQDMDHENMFWYRQDPGLGLRLIYFSYDVKMKEKGDIPEGYSVSREKKERFSLILESASTNQTSMYLCASLTLGDTGELFFGEGSRLTVL.

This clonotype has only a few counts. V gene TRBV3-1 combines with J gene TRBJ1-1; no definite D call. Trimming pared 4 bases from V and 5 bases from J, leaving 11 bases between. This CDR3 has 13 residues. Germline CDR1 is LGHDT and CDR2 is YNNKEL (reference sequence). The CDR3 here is CASSLKEKTEAFF. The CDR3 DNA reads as TGTGCCAGCAGCCTCAAGGAAAAGACTGAAGCTTTCTTT.

CDR3 DNA sequence: TGTGCCAGCAGCCCGACGGGTTTACCCGGGGAGCTGTTTTTT. It encodes CASSPTGLPGELFF. The chain couples TRBV7-9 to TRBJ2-2; D is unclear. The V and J ends lost 5 bases and 6 bases respectively, with 13 bases between them. This CDR3 is built from 14 residues. Germline values: CDR1 SEHNR, CDR2 FQNEAQ (reference sequence).

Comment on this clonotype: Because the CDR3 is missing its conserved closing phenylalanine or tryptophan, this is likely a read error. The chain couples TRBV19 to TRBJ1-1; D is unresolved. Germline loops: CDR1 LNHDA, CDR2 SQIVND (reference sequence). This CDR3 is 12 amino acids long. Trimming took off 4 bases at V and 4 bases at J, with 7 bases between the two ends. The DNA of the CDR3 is TGTGCCAGTAGTAGAGGAAGCACTGAAGCTTTCTAT. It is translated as CASSRGSTEAFY.

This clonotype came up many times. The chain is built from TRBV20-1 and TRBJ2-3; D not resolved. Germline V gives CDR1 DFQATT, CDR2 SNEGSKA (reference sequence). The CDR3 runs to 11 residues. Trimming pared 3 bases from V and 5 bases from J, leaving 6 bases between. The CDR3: CSASGRDTQYF. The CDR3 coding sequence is TGCAGTGCTAGCGGCCGAGATACGCAGTATTTT.

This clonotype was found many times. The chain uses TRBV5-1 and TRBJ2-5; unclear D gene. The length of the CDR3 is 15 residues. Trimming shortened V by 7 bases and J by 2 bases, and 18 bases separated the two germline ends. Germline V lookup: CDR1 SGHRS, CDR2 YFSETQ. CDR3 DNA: TGCGCCAGCCAGCCTTCCTTGGCCAGACAAGAGACCCAGTACTTC. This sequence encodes CASQPSLARQETQYF.

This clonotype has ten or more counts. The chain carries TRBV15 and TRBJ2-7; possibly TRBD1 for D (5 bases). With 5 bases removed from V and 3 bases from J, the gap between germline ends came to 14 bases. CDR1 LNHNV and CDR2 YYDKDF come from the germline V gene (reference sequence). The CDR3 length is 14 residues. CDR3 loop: CATSANRQFYEQYF. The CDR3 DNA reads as TGTGCCACCAGCGCCAACCGACAGTTCTACGAGCAGTACTTC.

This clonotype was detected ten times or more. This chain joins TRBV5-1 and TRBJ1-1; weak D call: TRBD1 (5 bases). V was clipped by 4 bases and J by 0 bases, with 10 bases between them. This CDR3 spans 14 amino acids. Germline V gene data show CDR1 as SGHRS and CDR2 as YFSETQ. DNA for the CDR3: TGCGCCAGCAGCCCCAGGGTATTGAACACTGAAGCTTTCTTT. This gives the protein CASSPRVLNTEAFF.

The CDR3 sequence is CAGKLAAPSYEQYF. DNA of the CDR3: TGTGCCGGCAAATTAGCGGCACCCTCCTACGAGCAGTACTTC. The rearrangement uses TRBV6-1 and TRBJ2-7; maybe TRBD2 (6 bases). Trimming took 11 bases from V and 0 from J, leaving 17 bases between them. CDR3 length equals 14 residues. CDR1 MNHNS and CDR2 SASEGT come from the germline V gene.

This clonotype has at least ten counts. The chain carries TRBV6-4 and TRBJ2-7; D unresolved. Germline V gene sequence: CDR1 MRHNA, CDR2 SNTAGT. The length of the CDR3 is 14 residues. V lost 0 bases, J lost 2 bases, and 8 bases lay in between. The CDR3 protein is CASSDSLSTYEQYF. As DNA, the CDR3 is TGTGCCAGCAGTGACTCGTTGAGTACCTACGAGCAGTACTTC.

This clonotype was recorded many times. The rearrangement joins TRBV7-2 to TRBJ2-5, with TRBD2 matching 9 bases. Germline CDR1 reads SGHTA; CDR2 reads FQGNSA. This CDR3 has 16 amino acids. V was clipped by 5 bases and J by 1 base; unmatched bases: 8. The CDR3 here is CASSVRSSGTQETQYF. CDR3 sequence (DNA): TGTGCCAGCAGCGTGAGATCTAGCGGGACCCAAGAGACCCAGTACTTC.

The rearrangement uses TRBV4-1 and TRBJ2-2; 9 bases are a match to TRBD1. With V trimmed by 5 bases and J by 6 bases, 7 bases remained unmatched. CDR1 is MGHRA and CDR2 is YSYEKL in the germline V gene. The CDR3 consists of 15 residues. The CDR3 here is CASSIQGAIAGELFF. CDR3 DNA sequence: TGCGCCAGCAGCATACAGGGGGCGATTGCCGGGGAGCTGTTTTTT.

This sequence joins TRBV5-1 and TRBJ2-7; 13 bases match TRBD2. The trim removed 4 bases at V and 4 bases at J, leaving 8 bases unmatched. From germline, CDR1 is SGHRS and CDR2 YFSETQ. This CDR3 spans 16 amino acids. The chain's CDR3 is CASSPSRTSGSYEQYF. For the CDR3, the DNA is TGCGCCAGCAGCCCATCTCGGACTAGCGGGAGTTACGAGCAGTACTTC. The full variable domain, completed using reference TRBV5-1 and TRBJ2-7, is KAGVTQTPRYLIKTRGQQVTLSCSPISGHRSVSWYQQTPGQGLQFLFEYFSETQRNKGNFPGRFSGRQFSNSRSEMNVSTLELGDSALYLCASSPSRTSGSYEQYFGPGTRLTVT.

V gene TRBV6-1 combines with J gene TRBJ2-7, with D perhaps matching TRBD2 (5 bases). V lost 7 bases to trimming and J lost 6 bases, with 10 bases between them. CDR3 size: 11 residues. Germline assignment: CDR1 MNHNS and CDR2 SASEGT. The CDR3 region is CASTQLGEQYF. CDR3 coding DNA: TGTGCCAGCACTCAACTAGGCGAGCAGTACTTC.

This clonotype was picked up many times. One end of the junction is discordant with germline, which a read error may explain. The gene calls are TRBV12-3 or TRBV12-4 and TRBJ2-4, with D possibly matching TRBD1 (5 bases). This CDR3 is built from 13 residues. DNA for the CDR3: TGTGCCAGCAGTTTTTCAGGGATCGGCATTAAGTACTTC. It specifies CASSFSGIGIKYF.

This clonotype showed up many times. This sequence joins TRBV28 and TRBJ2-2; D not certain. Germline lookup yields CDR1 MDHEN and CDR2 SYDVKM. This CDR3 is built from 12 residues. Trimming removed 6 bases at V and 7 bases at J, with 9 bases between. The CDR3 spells CASSPSIGELFF. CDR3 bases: TGTGCCAGCAGCCCTAGTATCGGGGAGCTGTTTTTT.

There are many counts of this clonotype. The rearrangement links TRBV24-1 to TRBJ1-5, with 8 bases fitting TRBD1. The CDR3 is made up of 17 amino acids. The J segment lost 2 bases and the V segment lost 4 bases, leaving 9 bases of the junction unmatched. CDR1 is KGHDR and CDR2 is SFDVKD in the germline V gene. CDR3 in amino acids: CATSEAGTGHGNQPQHF. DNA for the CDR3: TGTGCCACCAGTGAAGCCGGGACAGGCCATGGCAATCAGCCCCAGCATTTT.

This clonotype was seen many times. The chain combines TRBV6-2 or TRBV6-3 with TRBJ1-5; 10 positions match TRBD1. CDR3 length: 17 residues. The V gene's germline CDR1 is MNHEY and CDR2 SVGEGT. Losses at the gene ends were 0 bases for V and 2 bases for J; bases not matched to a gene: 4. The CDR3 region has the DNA TGTGCCAGCAGTTACTCCGGGGACAGGGGACGCAATCAGCCCCAGCATTTT. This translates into CASSYSGDRGRNQPQHF.

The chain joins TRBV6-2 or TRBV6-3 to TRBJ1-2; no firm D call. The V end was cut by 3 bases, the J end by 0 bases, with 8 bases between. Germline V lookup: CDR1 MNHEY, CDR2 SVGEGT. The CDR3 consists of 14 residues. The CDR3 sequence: CASSYGRTNYGYTF. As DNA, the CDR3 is TGTGCCAGCAGTTATGGACGGACTAACTATGGCTACACCTTC.

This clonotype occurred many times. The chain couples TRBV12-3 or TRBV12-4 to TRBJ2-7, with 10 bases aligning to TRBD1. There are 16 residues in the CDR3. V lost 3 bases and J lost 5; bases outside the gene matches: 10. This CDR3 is CASSFLPGQGIHEQYF. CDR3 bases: TGTGCCAGCAGTTTCCTTCCGGGACAGGGGATTCACGAGCAGTACTTC.